These 2 T cell receptor beta chains came from one sample sequenced in a study of blood T cells in healthy people across ages. Primed by a sample-barcoded 5' primer and a J-beta primer mix, a second PCR proceeded for 7 to 11 cycles. From the 5' RACE reads, TCRdb called clonotypes with MiXCR, one entry per CDR3 protein. Of roughly 700,000 distinct CDR3 sequences listed, roughly 50% are singletons. The specimen sequenced was blood. These TCRs come from a woman aged 60-70 years in good health.

The genes are TRBV28 and TRBJ2-7; 9 bases line up with TRBD2. Germline V gene sequence: CDR1 MDHEN, CDR2 SYDVKM. V shed 5 bases and J 0 bases; nucleotides not matched to a gene: 5. CDR3 length: 15 residues. DNA for the CDR3: TGTGCCAGCAGTCCTCTAGCGGGGAACTCCTACGAGCAGTACTTC. This sequence encodes CASSPLAGNSYEQYF.

The V call is TRBV2, the J call TRBJ2-4; 8 nucleotides match TRBD2. The DNA end lines up better with TRBJ2-7; the J call may be wrong. This CDR3 contains 14 residues. CDR1 SNHLY and CDR2 FYNNEI come from the germline V gene. The CDR3 protein is CASSEAGGRSEQYF. DNA of the CDR3: TGTGCCAGCAGTGAGGCAGGCGGGAGGAGCGAGCAGTACTTC.